These T cell receptor beta chains were read from a single sample in a study of tissue T cells after allogeneic stem cell transplantation. Generated by immunoSEQ multiplex PCR, the TCRdb table keeps only in-frame clones and is missing some. Among several thousand clones listed, around two thirds were seen once. Specimen: left colon tissue, collected at autopsy. These receptors all come from a male patient at least 60 years old with steroid-refractory graft-versus-host disease after an allogeneic stem cell transplant. Some T cells may originate from the graft donor. CDR3s include the opening cysteine and the closing phenylalanine or tryptophan. D genes are given only for firm matches. Clone size, where shown, is once, few, many, or a class for clones that have expanded.

J: TRBJ2-1
size: -
D: TRBD2
V: TRBV10-3
CDR3: CAIAASGGYNEQFF
DNA: TGTGCCATCGCGGCTAGCGGGGGGTACAATGAGCAGTTCTTC

J: TRBJ2-7
size: -
D: TRBD1
V: TRBV6-1
CDR3: CASSDGTVDRGEQYF
DNA: TGTGCCAGCAGTGACGGGACAGTCGATAGGGGCGAGCAGTACTTC

J: TRBJ2-2
size: -
D: TRBD1
V: TRBV11-2
CDR3: CASRATGTGQTGELFF
DNA: TGTGCCAGCAGGGCTACCGGGACAGGACAAACCGGGGAGCTGTTTTTT

J: TRBJ1-5
size: -
D: -
V: TRBV19
CDR3: CASKARQGHQPQHF
DNA: TGTGCCAGTAAAGCGCGTCAGGGACATCAGCCCCAGCATTTT

J: TRBJ1-1
size: few
D: TRBD1
V: TRBV4-3
CDR3: CASSPATGHTEAFF
DNA: TGCGCCAGCAGTCCAGCGACAGGGCACACTGAAGCTTTCTTT

J: TRBJ1-5
size: -
D: -
V: TRBV15
CDR3: CATSIGTGGNQPQHF
DNA: TGTGCCACCAGCATAGGGACGGGCGGCAATCAGCCCCAGCATTTT

J: TRBJ2-1
size: -
D: TRBD1
V: TRBV5-4
CDR3: CASSRGGQGDWGEQFF
DNA: TGTGCCAGCAGCCGAGGGGGACAGGGGGATTGGGGAGAGCAGTTCTTC

J: TRBJ2-3
size: once
D: -
V: TRBV10-2
CDR3: CASPPPAGQHTDTQYF
DNA: TGCGCCAGCCCACCCCCAGCGGGCCAGCACACAGATACGCAGTATTTT

J: TRBJ1-4
size: -
D: -
V: TRBV19
CDR3: CASRTHRARDEKLFF
DNA: TGTGCCAGTAGAACCCACAGGGCGAGGGATGAAAAACTGTTTTTT

J: TRBJ2-5
size: once
D: TRBD1
V: TRBV11-2
CDR3: CASSLGQGEETQYF
DNA: TGTGCCAGCAGCTTGGGACAGGGGGAAGAGACCCAGTACTTC

J: TRBJ2-2
size: -
D: TRBD2
V: TRBV4-2
CDR3: CASSRLAGDTGELFF
DNA: TGTGCCAGCAGCCGACTAGCGGGGGACACCGGGGAGCTGTTTTTT